A selection of T cell receptor beta chains follows, all from one sample in a study of cytomegalovirus exposure and HLA in healthy donors. Sequencing was performed with immunoSEQ multiplex PCR; in TCRdb, only in-frame clones are kept and a portion is missing. The profile covers approximately 190,000 clones, with 73% appearing a single time and around 1.9% taken by the ten largest. The sample consisted of PBMCs. The receptors were gathered from a woman in her 30s in good health and CMV-seronegative. CDR3s include the opening cysteine and the closing phenylalanine or tryptophan. The D gene is left open where the match is weak. The size of a clone is reported for some rows only, either as once, few or many, or as a class for expanded clones.

DNA	CDR3	size	D	V	J
TGTGCCAGTAGTCTGGGACAGGCGAACACTGAAGCTTTCTTT	CASSLGQANTEAFF	-	TRBD1	TRBV19	TRBJ1-1
TGCAGTTCGGACAGTTTATACGAGCAGTACTTC	CSSDSLYEQYF	-	-	TRBV20-1	TRBJ2-7
TGTGCCAGTAGTGCCCGGGACAGGGGGGGCAGGAATTCACCCCTCCACTTT	CASSARDRGGRNSPLHF	-	TRBD1	TRBV19	TRBJ1-6
TGCGCCAGCAGCCGAACGAACCGACTAGCGGGGGCCCACCAAGAGACCCAGTACTTC	CASSRTNRLAGAHQETQYF	-	TRBD2	TRBV4-1	TRBJ2-5
TGTGCCAGTAGTGATCAATTACGGAGAGAAGCTTTCTTT	CASSDQLRREAFF	-	-	TRBV19	TRBJ1-1
TGTGCCAGCAGTGAACAGGGAACAGATACGCAGTATTTT	CASSEQGTDTQYF	-	-	TRBV6-5	TRBJ2-3
TGTGCCAGCTCGTCAACTAGCGCAACCTACGAGCAGTACTTC	CASSSTSATYEQYF	-	TRBD2	TRBV18	TRBJ2-7
TGTGCCAGTAGTATAAAGTCGTTGGGGCGGAGCAATCAGCCCCAGCATTTT	CASSIKSLGRSNQPQHF	few	-	TRBV19	TRBJ1-5
TGTGCCAGCAGCTTAGCTAAGGGACTAGCGGGCGATAACTACAATGAGCAGTTCTTC	CASSLAKGLAGDNYNEQFF	-	TRBD2	TRBV11-2	TRBJ2-1
TGTGCCAGCAGTCCGGGACAGGGGATGGGCGTTAATGAAAAACTGTTTTTT	CASSPGQGMGVNEKLFF	-	TRBD1	TRBV2	TRBJ1-4
TGTGCCAGCAGCCAAGATGGGGGCAGACGGACAGAGACCCAGTACTTC	CASSQDGGRRTETQYF	-	-	TRBV4-2	TRBJ2-5
TGTGCCAGCAGCCGGGGATGGACGGATTCACCCCTCCACTTT	CASSRGWTDSPLHF	-	-	TRBV6-5	TRBJ1-6
TGTGCCAGTAGTGCGCTAGCCAGGTTCGCTAATGAAAAACTGTTTTTT	CASSALARFANEKLFF	-	-	TRBV19	TRBJ1-4
TGTGCCAGCAGCGCCGGACTAGCGGGAGTGAATGAGCAGTTCTTC	CASSAGLAGVNEQFF	-	TRBD2	TRBV11-2	TRBJ2-1
TGTGCCACCTCCCCAGGACTAGTGACAGATACGCAGTATTTT	CATSPGLVTDTQYF	-	TRBD2	TRBV15	TRBJ2-3
TGTGCCTGGGGGACGGGGGATCAGCCCCAGCATTTT	CAWGTGDQPQHF	-	-	TRBV30	TRBJ1-5
TGTGCCACCAGCAGACTCGGGACAGATTATAACTATGGCTACACCTTC	CATSRLGTDYNYGYTF	-	TRBD1	TRBV15	TRBJ1-2
TGTGCCAGCAGCTTAACGACAGTCGGATCCTACGAGCAGTACTTC	CASSLTTVGSYEQYF	-	-	TRBV7-9	TRBJ2-7
TGTGCCAGCAGCTTAGTAGGAGGGTCGGGGACTGAAGCTTTCTTT	CASSLVGGSGTEAFF	-	-	TRBV13	TRBJ1-1
TGTGCCAGCAGCTTAGATCAGAAGAACACCGGGGAGCTGTTTTTT	CASSLDQKNTGELFF	-	-	TRBV7-6	TRBJ2-2
TGTGCCAGCAGCTTAGGGCAGGGGGTAAAGGATGGCTACACCTTC	CASSLGQGVKDGYTF	few	TRBD1	TRBV7-9	TRBJ1-2
TGTGCCAGCAGCACACGACAGACCCCCTACGAGCAGTACTTC	CASSTRQTPYEQYF	-	-	TRBV13	TRBJ2-7
TGTGCCAGTAGTATGGGATCTAGCGCCAATGAGCAGTTCTTC	CASSMGSSANEQFF	few	-	TRBV19	TRBJ2-1
TGTGCCAGCTCACCTCTCCCGACTGAAACGCAGTATTTT	CASSPLPTETQYF	-	-	TRBV18	TRBJ2-3
TGTGCCAGCAGCCCCCGACAGCCAGGGGGGCCGGATGAAGCTTTCTTT	CASSPRQPGGPDEAFF	-	TRBD1	TRBV9	TRBJ1-1
TGTGCCAGCAGACCCGACAGGGTGGGGACTGAAGCTTTCTTT	CASRPDRVGTEAFF	-	TRBD1	TRBV2	TRBJ1-1
TGTGCCAGCAGCTTAAAGACAGGGGTAGCCACAGATACGCAGTATTTT	CASSLKTGVATDTQYF	-	TRBD1	TRBV7-3	TRBJ2-3
TGCGCCAGCAGCCAAGGCCAGTTGAACACTGAAGCTTTCTTT	CASSQGQLNTEAFF	once	-	TRBV4-1	TRBJ1-1
TGCAGCGTTGAAAAAAGGGAGGGTGGCTACACCTTC	CSVEKREGGYTF	-	-	TRBV29-1	TRBJ1-2
TGCGCCAGCAGCCAAGGGACACATAACACCGGGGAGCTGTTTTTT	CASSQGTHNTGELFF	-	-	TRBV4-1	TRBJ2-2
TGTGCCAGCAGCCCAGGACAGCCTGAAGCTTTCTTT	CASSPGQPEAFF	-	-	TRBV14	TRBJ1-1
TGTGCCTGGAGTGTCGGGACAGGGGGCTCAGATACGCAGTATTTT	CAWSVGTGGSDTQYF	-	TRBD1	TRBV30	TRBJ2-3
TGTGCCAGCGGGAACAGGGGACAGCCCCAGCATTTT	CASGNRGQPQHF	-	TRBD1	TRBV7-8	TRBJ1-5
TGTGCCAGCAGCCAAGTCTACAGGGGAGGCTACGAGCAGTACTTC	CASSQVYRGGYEQYF	few	-	TRBV14	TRBJ2-7
TGTGCCAGCAGCCGGGACAGGGGGCCGGGGACAGATACGCAGTATTTT	CASSRDRGPGTDTQYF	-	TRBD1	TRBV5-4	TRBJ2-3
TGTGCCAGCAGCTTCTTGAGCACCATATATTTT	CASSFLSTIYF	few	-	TRBV5-6	TRBJ1-3
TGTGCCAGCAGTTTATCTCAGCAGGGGGCGGCTTACGAGCAGTACTTC	CASSLSQQGAAYEQYF	-	TRBD1	TRBV27	TRBJ2-7
TGTGCCAGCAGGGAGACTAGCGGGAGATCCAATGAGCAGTTCTTC	CASRETSGRSNEQFF	-	TRBD2	TRBV7-9	TRBJ2-1
TGTGCCAGCAGCTTAGGAGGACAGTTCTACGAGCAGTACTTC	CASSLGGQFYEQYF	-	-	TRBV7-9	TRBJ2-7
TGCGCCAGCAGTGAGTATAGGGACAGGGCCACCTACGAGCAGTACTTC	CASSEYRDRATYEQYF	-	TRBD1	TRBV10-1	TRBJ2-7
TGTGCCAGCAGCCCCACGAACGGGTATAAGGTGAATGAGCAGTTCTTC	CASSPTNGYKVNEQFF	few	-	TRBV11-1	TRBJ2-1
TGTGCCAGCAGCATACGGGCAGGGCGAAAGACCTACGAGCAGTACTTC	CASSIRAGRKTYEQYF	few	-	TRBV13	TRBJ2-7
TGTGCCAGCAGTCCAAGCACAGATACGCAGTATTTT	CASSPSTDTQYF	-	-	TRBV27	TRBJ2-3
TGTGCCAGCAATGGGGGGTACAGAAACTATGGCTACACCTTC	CASNGGYRNYGYTF	-	-	TRBV28	TRBJ1-2
TGTGCCAGCTCACCGGGACAGGGAAGAGTGGACGAGCAGTACTTC	CASSPGQGRVDEQYF	-	TRBD1	TRBV18	TRBJ2-7
TGTGCCAGCAGCTCCCGACAGGGCCCCTCCTATAATTCACCCCTCCACTTT	CASSSRQGPSYNSPLHF	-	TRBD1	TRBV5-4	TRBJ1-6
TGTGCCAGCATTGCCCGACGACAGGGCCGGTACTATGGCTACACCTTC	CASIARRQGRYYGYTF	once	TRBD1	TRBV2	TRBJ1-2
TGCGCCAGCAGCCCCGGGACACCGGACTATGGCTACACCTTC	CASSPGTPDYGYTF	-	-	TRBV5-1	TRBJ1-2
TGTGCCAGCAGCTTGGGACTCGTGAACACCGGGGAGCTGTTTTTT	CASSLGLVNTGELFF	-	-	TRBV5-4	TRBJ2-2
TGTGCTAGCAGCCCACAGGGTGCCCGCAATGAGCAGTTCTTC	CASSPQGARNEQFF	-	-	TRBV7-7	TRBJ2-1